This T cell receptor (beta chain) was captured by sequencing in a study of cytomegalovirus exposure and HLA in healthy donors. Across the whole study: About 85 million unique TCR sequences came from HLA-typed donors in an early release.

Germline CDR1 and CDR2: SEHNR and FQNEAQ (reference sequence). V lost 4 bases, J lost 5 bases, and 11 bases lay in between. CDR3 length: 13 residues. Primers for the PCR totalled 60 Vbeta and 13 Jbeta. Using immunoSEQ multiplex PCR, the repertoire was profiled, and TCRdb retains in-frame clones only, with some absent. The sample consists of around 150,000 clones, approximately 86% of them appearing once. The receptor comes from a woman aged 18-29 years in good health and CMV-seronegative. The J gene is TRBJ2-5, the V gene TRBV7-9; a possible D gene is TRBD2 (5 bases). The sequencing sample was made of PBMCs. CDR3 sequence: CASSSSRGETQYF. The CDR3 DNA reads TGTGCCAGCAGCTCTTCTAGAGGGGAGACCCAGTACTTC.